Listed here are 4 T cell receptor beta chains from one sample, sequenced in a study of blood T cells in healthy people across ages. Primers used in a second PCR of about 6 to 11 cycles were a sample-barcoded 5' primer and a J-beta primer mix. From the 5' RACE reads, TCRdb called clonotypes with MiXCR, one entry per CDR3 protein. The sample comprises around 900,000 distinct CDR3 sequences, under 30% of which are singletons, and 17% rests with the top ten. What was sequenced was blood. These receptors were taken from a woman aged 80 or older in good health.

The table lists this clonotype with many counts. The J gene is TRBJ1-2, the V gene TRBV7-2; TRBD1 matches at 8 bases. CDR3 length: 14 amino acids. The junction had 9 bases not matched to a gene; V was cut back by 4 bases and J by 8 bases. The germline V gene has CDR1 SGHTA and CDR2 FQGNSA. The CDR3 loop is CASSSTHRGGGYTF. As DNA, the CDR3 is TGTGCCAGCAGCTCTACGCACAGGGGGGGCGGCTACACCTTC. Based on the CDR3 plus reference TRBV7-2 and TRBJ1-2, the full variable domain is GAGVSQSPSNKVTEKGKDVELRCDPISGHTALYWYRQSLGQGLEFLIYFQGNSAPDKSGLPSDRFSAERTGGSVSTLTIQRTQQEDSAVYLCASSSTHRGGGYTFGSGTRLTVV.

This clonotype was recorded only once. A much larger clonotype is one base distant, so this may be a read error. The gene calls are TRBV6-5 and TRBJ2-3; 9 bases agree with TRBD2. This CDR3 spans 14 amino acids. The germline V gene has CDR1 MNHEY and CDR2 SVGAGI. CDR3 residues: CASRPGLASDAQYF. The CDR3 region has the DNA TGTGCCAGCAGACCGGGACTAGCATCAGATGCGCAGTATTTT.

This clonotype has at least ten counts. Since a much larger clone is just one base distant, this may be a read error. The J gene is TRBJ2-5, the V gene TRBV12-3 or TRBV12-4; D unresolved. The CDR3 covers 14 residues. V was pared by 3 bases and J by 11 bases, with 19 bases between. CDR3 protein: CASSLAPPINEQYF. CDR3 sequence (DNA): TGTGCCAGCAGTTTGGCCCCCCCCATCAATGAGCAGTACTTC.

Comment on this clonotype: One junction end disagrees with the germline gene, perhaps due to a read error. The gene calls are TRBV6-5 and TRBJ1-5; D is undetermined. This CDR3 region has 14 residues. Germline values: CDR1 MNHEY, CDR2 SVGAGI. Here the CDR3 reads CAGSQEGSNRPQHF. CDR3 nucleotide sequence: TGTGCCGGCAGTCAGGAGGGCAGCAATCGGCCCCAGCATTTT.